One and the same sample provided the 27 T cell receptor beta chains below, sequenced in a study of OX40 agonist ivuxolimab in advanced cancers. Method: immunoSEQ multiplex PCR; TCRdb's copy keeps in-frame clones and lacks some. The sample consists of 80,000 or so clones, just over 90% of them appearing once. The source was CD4+ or CD8+ T cells sorted from blood, collected in a trial of the OX40 agonist ivuxolimab. All receptors come from an adult with an advanced solid tumor such as melanoma, head and neck, liver or kidney cancer.

The chain employs TRBV28 and TRBJ1-5; D possibly corresponds to TRBD1 (5 bases). The CDR3 has 15 residues. Germline V gives CDR1 MDHEN, CDR2 SYDVKM. Trimming took 6 bases from V and 0 from J, leaving 12 bases between them. The chain's CDR3 is CASSTDKYSNQPQHF. The CDR3 DNA sequence: TGTGCCAGCAGCACGGACAAATATAGCAATCAGCCCCAGCATTTT.

This clone has just a few counts. This chain links TRBV6-6 with TRBJ1-5; D is unresolved. The germline gives CDR1 MNHNY, CDR2 SVGAGI (reference sequence). The CDR3 has 15 residues. Trimming cost V 8 bases and J 0 bases, with 14 bases left between them. CDR3 sequence (DNA): TGTGCCAGCGAAGTGGCAGATTATAGCAATCAGCCCCAGCATTTT. It specifies CASEVADYSNQPQHF.

The chain carries TRBV5-6 and TRBJ2-7; tentative D call: TRBD1 (6 bases). This CDR3 is 13 amino acids long. Per germline, CDR1 SGHDT and CDR2 YYEEEE. V lost 4 bases and J lost 1, with 9 bases in between. This CDR3 reads CASSLTGSYEQYF. DNA for the CDR3: TGTGCCAGCAGCCTGACAGGATCCTACGAGCAGTACTTC.

This clone was seen just once. This chain links TRBV27 with TRBJ1-2; 8 bases are shared with TRBD1. V lost 4 bases to trimming and J lost 8 bases; unmatched junction nucleotides: 6. Looked up from germline, CDR1 is MNHEY and CDR2 is SMNVEV (reference sequence). This CDR3 has 13 amino acids. The CDR3 coding sequence is TGTGCCAGCAGTTCCCCGGACAGGGAAGGCTACACCTTC. Translation: CASSSPDREGYTF.

The chain recombines TRBV7-3 with TRBJ1-3; D is possibly TRBD1 (5 bases). The CDR3 runs to 14 residues. Trimming removed 3 bases at V and 2 bases at J, with 8 bases between. Germline CDR1 SGHTA, CDR2 FQGTGA. The chain's CDR3 is CASSFGGTGNTIYF. Written as DNA, the CDR3 is TGTGCCAGCAGCTTCGGGGGAACTGGAAACACCATATATTTT.

Here the CDR3 reads CASSLRPGRDNEQFF. The CDR3 DNA is TGTGCCAGCAGCTTACGACCCGGCAGGGACAATGAGCAGTTCTTC. The V call is TRBV11-2, the J call TRBJ2-1, with a weak D call TRBD1 (5 bases). The CDR3 loop spans 15 amino acids. Trimming stripped 2 bases from V and 5 bases from J, with 13 bases between. Germline CDR1 and CDR2: SGHAT and FQNNGV.

The J gene is TRBJ2-7, the V gene TRBV7-9; possible D gene TRBD1, 6 bases. Germline V CDR1 and CDR2: SEHNR, FQNEAQ (reference sequence). The V gene lost 11 bases and the J gene lost 4 bases, with 27 bases spanning the gap. This CDR3 contains 16 residues. CDR3 residues: CALHPLEAGVGYEQYF. CDR3 bases: TGTGCCTTACACCCTTTAGAGGCAGGGGTTGGATACGAGCAGTACTTC.

This chain joins TRBV10-3 and TRBJ2-3; 9 bases line up with TRBD1. V dropped 5 bases and J dropped 5; count of bases not matched to a gene: 11. CDR1 and CDR2 from the germline V gene are ENHRY and SYGVKD. The CDR3 runs 16 residues. The CDR3 DNA sequence: TGTGCCATCAGTTCGACAGGGGGATCTGTTGAAGATACGCAGTATTTT. This translates into CAISSTGGSVEDTQYF.

V is TRBV7-2 and J is TRBJ1-1, with a weak D call TRBD1 (6 bases). The CDR3 consists of 15 residues. Trimming removed 1 base from V and 6 bases from J, with 15 bases in between. Germline V gene lookup returns CDR1 SGHTA and CDR2 FQGNSA. The CDR3 loop reads CASSLGRRGPPEAFF. In nucleotides, the CDR3 is TGTGCCAGCAGCTTAGGTCGCCGGGGGCCCCCTGAAGCTTTCTTT. Full variable domain (rest looked up from reference TRBV7-2 and TRBJ1-1): GAGVSQSPSNKVTEKGKDVELRCDPISGHTALYWYRQSLGQGLEFLIYFQGNSAPDKSGLPSDRFSAERTGGSVSTLTIQRTQQEDSAVYLCASSLGRRGPPEAFFGQGTRLTVV.

The V and J genes are TRBV6-1 and TRBJ1-4, with D possibly being TRBD1 (6 bases). The CDR3 sequence is 16 residues long. The V and J ends lost 1 base and 8 bases respectively, with 17 bases between them. Germline CDR1 MNHNS, CDR2 SASEGT. The CDR3 loop is CASSEEEGSQGEKLFF. DNA for the CDR3: TGTGCCAGCAGTGAAGAAGAGGGAAGTCAGGGGGAAAAACTGTTTTTT.

In its sample, this clone was seen a few times. The rearrangement links TRBV7-9 to TRBJ1-1; D ambiguous. The V gene lost 6 bases and the J gene lost 6 bases, with 14 bases spanning the gap. The CDR3 totals 13 residues. Germline lookup yields CDR1 SEHNR and CDR2 FQNEAQ (reference sequence). The CDR3 is CASRLRTAPEAFF. The DNA of the CDR3 is TGTGCCAGCAGATTACGTACAGCCCCTGAAGCTTTCTTT.

The rearrangement joins TRBV27 to TRBJ1-2; D is perhaps TRBD1 (5 bases). The ends were cut back, 4 bases at V and 4 bases at J, with 16 bases in the middle. Germline V gene lookup returns CDR1 MNHEY and CDR2 SMNVEV (reference sequence). The CDR3 contains 15 residues. The CDR3: CASSSQGIDPYGYTF. CDR3 sequence (DNA): TGTGCCAGCAGTTCTCAGGGAATTGACCCCTATGGCTACACCTTC.

This clone was seen only once. The gene calls are TRBV29-1 and TRBJ2-7, with a tentative D call TRBD2 (6 bases). Germline loops: CDR1 SQVTM, CDR2 ANQGSEA. V lost 3 bases and J 2 bases, leaving 11 bases between the germline ends. CDR3 length: 13 amino acids. The CDR3 nucleotides are TGCAGCGTTGAGCTGGAGCGGGCCTACGAGCAGTACTTC. It codes for CSVELERAYEQYF.

This sequence joins TRBV6-5 and TRBJ1-3; possibly TRBD1 for D (6 bases). The ends were cut back, 2 bases at V and 1 base at J, with 9 bases in the middle. This CDR3 has 15 amino acids. Germline-derived CDR1 and CDR2 are MNHEY and SVGAGI. CDR3 in DNA: TGTGCCAGCAGTTACCAAGGGGGATCTGGAAACACCATATATTTT. As protein: CASSYQGGSGNTIYF.

The chain employs TRBV19 and TRBJ1-1; 8 bases are shared with TRBD1. This CDR3 spans 17 amino acids. From germline, CDR1 is LNHDA and CDR2 SQIVND (reference sequence). V lost 3 bases, J lost 4 bases, and 13 bases stayed unmatched. The CDR3 DNA sequence: TGTGCCAGTAGTATTCAGGACAGGGTATTATTGGGCACTGAAGCTTTCTTT. It is translated as CASSIQDRVLLGTEAFF. The variable domain in full, completed from reference TRBV19 and TRBJ1-1, reads DGGITQSPKYLFRKEGQNVTLSCEQNLNHDAMYWYRQDPGQGLRLIYYSQIVNDFQKGDIAEGYSVSREKKESFPLTVTSAQKNPTAFYLCASSIQDRVLLGTEAFFGQGTRLTVV.

This chain connects TRBV5-4 to TRBJ2-2, with D hard to call. V lost 0 bases, J lost 5 bases, and 8 bases lay in between. Germline V gene data show CDR1 as SGHNT and CDR2 as YYREEE (reference sequence). This CDR3 has 14 residues. The CDR3 coding sequence is TGTGCCAGCAGCTTGGGGGAATGGACCGGGGAGCTGTTTTTT. Its protein is CASSLGEWTGELFF. Full variable domain (missing parts from reference TRBV5-4 and TRBJ2-2): ETGVTQSPTHLIKTRGQQVTLRCSSQSGHNTVSWYQQALGQGPQFIFQYYREEENGRGNFPPRFSGLQFPNYSSELNVNALELDDSALYLCASSLGEWTGELFFGEGSRLTVL.

This clone was observed a single time. The V gene is TRBV4-3, the J gene TRBJ1-2, with D possibly TRBD1 on 5 matching bases. The germline V gene encodes CDR1 LGHNA and CDR2 YSLEER. Trimming took off 6 bases at V and 6 bases at J, with 20 bases between the two ends. The CDR3 runs to 15 residues. CDR3 sequence (DNA): TGCGCCAGCAGTAAAGGGGTCGAGGTCACTGATGGCTACACCTTC. It encodes CASSKGVEVTDGYTF.

The chain is built from TRBV9 and TRBJ2-7; a possible D gene is TRBD1 (5 bases). The CDR3 sequence is 14 residues long. V was trimmed by 1 base and J by 0 bases, leaving 8 bases between them. Germline V gene sequence: CDR1 SGDLS, CDR2 YYNGEE. The CDR3 sequence is CASSVFDSSYEQYF. In DNA form, the CDR3 reads TGTGCCAGCAGCGTATTCGACAGCTCCTACGAGCAGTACTTC.

The chain links TRBV28 to TRBJ1-3; TRBD1 matches 8 bases. V was pared by 3 bases and J by 0 bases, with 4 bases of the junction left unmatched. Germline V gene lookup returns CDR1 MDHEN and CDR2 SYDVKM. This CDR3 has 16 residues. CDR3 region: CASSFPGTGSGNTIYF. The CDR3, as DNA: TGTGCCAGCAGTTTTCCCGGGACAGGCTCTGGAAACACCATATATTTT.

This clone was observed once. This chain joins TRBV9 and TRBJ2-7; 8 nucleotides line up with TRBD2. This CDR3 has 19 amino acids. The germline CDR1 and CDR2 sequences are SGDLS and YYNGEE. J was trimmed by 2 bases and V by 3 bases; bases with no gene match: 19. The CDR3 here is CASSATPAGGVHPPYEQYF. CDR3 nucleotides: TGTGCCAGCAGCGCCACCCCTGCCGGGGGGGTACACCCCCCCTACGAGCAGTACTTC.

This chain uses TRBV7-9 with TRBJ2-1, with TRBD2 matching over 8 bases. The CDR3 contains 16 residues. The V and J ends lost 1 base and 2 bases, in that order; junction bases with no gene match: 4. In germline, CDR1 is SEHNR, CDR2 FQNEAQ (reference sequence). The CDR3 is CASSLVGAGAYNEQFF. For the CDR3, the DNA is TGTGCCAGCAGCTTAGTCGGAGCGGGAGCCTACAATGAGCAGTTCTTC.

The chain is built from TRBV19 and TRBJ1-3; no reliable D call. Trimming removed 3 bases from V and 2 bases from J, with 14 bases in between. Germline V CDR1 and CDR2: LNHDA, SQIVND (reference sequence). The CDR3 length is 16 residues. The CDR3 reads CASSILAALAGNTIYF. In DNA form, the CDR3 reads TGTGCCAGTAGTATCTTGGCGGCATTGGCTGGAAACACCATATATTTT.

The chain links TRBV5-1 to TRBJ2-1; TRBD1 matches at 7 bases. V lost 2 bases and J lost 4; bases outside the gene matches: 9. Germline V CDR1 and CDR2: SGHRS, YFSETQ. The CDR3 contains 16 residues. DNA for the CDR3: TGCGCCAGCAGCTTAAGCACAGGGGCGCCATACAATGAGCAGTTCTTC. Its translation is CASSLSTGAPYNEQFF.

In DNA, the CDR3 is TGTGCCAGCAGTTACAATACGCAGTATTTT. Amino acid sequence: CASSYNTQYF. This chain uses TRBV28 with TRBJ2-3; the D is unclear. The CDR3 spans 10 residues. The V and J ends lost 4 bases and 7 bases respectively, with 3 bases between them. Per germline, CDR1 MDHEN and CDR2 SYDVKM. The full variable domain, with the rest looked up from reference TRBV28 and TRBJ2-3, is DVKVTQSSRYLVKRTGEKVFLECVQDMDHENMFWYRQDPGLGLRLIYFSYDVKMKEKGDIPEGYSVSREKKERFSLILESASTNQTSMYLCASSYNTQYFGPGTRLTVL.

V is TRBV27 and J is TRBJ2-3, with 11 bases aligning to TRBD2. The germline V gene has CDR1 MNHEY and CDR2 SMNVEV (reference sequence). Trimming at V came to 3 bases and at J to 7 bases, leaving 3 bases not matched to a gene. The CDR3 is made up of 14 amino acids. The CDR3 spells CASSLGTSGHTQYF. Here the CDR3 DNA reads TGTGCCAGCAGTTTGGGGACTAGCGGACATACGCAGTATTTT.

The V call is TRBV5-1, the J call TRBJ2-5, with TRBD2 matching 13 bases. Per the germline V gene, CDR1 is SGHRS and CDR2 is YFSETQ. With 8 bases clipped from V and 1 base from J, the junction kept 5 bases outside the gene matches. The CDR3 has 15 residues. This CDR3 is CARIGLAGAQETQYF. Here the CDR3 DNA reads TGCGCCAGAATCGGACTAGCGGGAGCCCAAGAGACCCAGTACTTC. Full variable domain (outside the CDR3, taken from reference TRBV5-1 and TRBJ2-5): KAGVTQTPRYLIKTRGQQVTLSCSPISGHRSVSWYQQTPGQGLQFLFEYFSETQRNKGNFPGRFSGRQFSNSRSEMNVSTLELGDSALYLCARIGLAGAQETQYFGPGTRLLVL.

J is TRBJ2-7 and V is TRBV14; the D is unclear. Between the trimmed V and J ends, which lost 5 bases and 1 base, there was a span of 12 bases. Germline CDR1 and CDR2: SGHDN and FVKESK. The CDR3 length is 14 residues. This CDR3 reads CASSTAWESYEQYF. In nucleotides, the CDR3 is TGTGCCAGCAGCACCGCTTGGGAATCCTACGAGCAGTACTTC.